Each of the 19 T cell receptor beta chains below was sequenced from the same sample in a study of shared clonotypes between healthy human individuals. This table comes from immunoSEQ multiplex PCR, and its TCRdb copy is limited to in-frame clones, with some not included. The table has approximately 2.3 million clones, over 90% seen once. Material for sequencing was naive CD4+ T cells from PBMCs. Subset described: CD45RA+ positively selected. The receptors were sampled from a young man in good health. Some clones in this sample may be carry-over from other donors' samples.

The CDR3 DNA sequence: TGCAGCGCACGAGGGGCTAGCGGGAGGTTCACAGATACGCAGTATTTT. This encodes CSARGASGRFTDTQYF. This chain connects TRBV29-1 to TRBJ2-3; 11 bases are shared with TRBD2. The CDR3 covers 16 residues. V was pared by 7 bases and J by 2 bases, with 11 bases of the junction left unmatched. The V gene's germline CDR1 is SQVTM and CDR2 ANQGSEA.

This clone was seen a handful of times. CDR3 region: CASSFEGSPNYGYTF. Written as DNA, the CDR3 is TGCGCCAGCAGCTTTGAGGGGTCACCTAACTATGGCTACACCTTC. This rearrangement joins TRBV5-1 to TRBJ1-2; a weak D match, TRBD1 (5 bases). This CDR3 contains 15 residues. Germline V gene data show CDR1 as SGHRS and CDR2 as YFSETQ. V was pared by 2 bases and J by 0 bases, with 11 bases between.

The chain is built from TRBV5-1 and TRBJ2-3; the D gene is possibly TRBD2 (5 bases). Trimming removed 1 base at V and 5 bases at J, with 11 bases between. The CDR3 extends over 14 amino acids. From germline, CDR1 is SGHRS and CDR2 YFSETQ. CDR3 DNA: TGCGCCAGCAGCTTGTTCTCGGGGAAAGATACGCAGTATTTT. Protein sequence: CASSLFSGKDTQYF.

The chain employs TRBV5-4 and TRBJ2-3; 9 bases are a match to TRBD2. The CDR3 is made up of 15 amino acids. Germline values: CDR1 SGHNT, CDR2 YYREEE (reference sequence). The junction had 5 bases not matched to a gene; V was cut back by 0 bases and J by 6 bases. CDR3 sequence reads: CASSLAGGRADTQYF. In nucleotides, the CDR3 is TGTGCCAGCAGCTTGGCAGGCGGGAGGGCTGATACGCAGTATTTT.

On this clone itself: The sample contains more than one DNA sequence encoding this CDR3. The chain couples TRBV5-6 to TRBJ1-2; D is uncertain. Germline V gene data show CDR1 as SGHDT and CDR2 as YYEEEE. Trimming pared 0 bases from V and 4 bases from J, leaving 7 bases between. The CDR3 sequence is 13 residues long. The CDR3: CASSLGQSYGYTF. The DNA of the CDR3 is TGTGCCAGCAGCTTGGGACAATCCTATGGCTACACCTTC.

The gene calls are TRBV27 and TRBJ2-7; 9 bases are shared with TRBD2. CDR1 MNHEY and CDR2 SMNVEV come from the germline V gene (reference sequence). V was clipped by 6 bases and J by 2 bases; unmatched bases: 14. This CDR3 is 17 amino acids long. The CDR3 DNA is TGTGCCAGCAGCTTCCGATCGTCGCGGGAGGGCGCCTACGAGCAGTACTTC. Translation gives CASSFRSSREGAYEQYF.

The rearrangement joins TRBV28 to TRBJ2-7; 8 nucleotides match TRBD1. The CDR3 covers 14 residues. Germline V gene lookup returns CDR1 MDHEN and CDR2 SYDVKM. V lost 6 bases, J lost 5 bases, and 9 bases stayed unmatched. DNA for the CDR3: TGTGCCAGCAGCCTCAGGGGGCGTTGGGACGAGCAGTACTTC. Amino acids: CASSLRGRWDEQYF.

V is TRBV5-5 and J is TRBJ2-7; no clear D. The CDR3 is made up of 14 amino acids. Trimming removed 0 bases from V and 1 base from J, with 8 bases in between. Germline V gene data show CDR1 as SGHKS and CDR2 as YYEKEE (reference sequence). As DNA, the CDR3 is TGTGCCAGCAGCTTGGGTCTTGTTTCCTACGAGCAGTACTTC. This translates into CASSLGLVSYEQYF.

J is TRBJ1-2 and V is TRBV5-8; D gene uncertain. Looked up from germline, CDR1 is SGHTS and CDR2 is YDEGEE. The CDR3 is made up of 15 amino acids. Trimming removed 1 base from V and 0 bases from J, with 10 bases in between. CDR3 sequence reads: CASSLNRDPNYGYTF. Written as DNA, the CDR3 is TGTGCCAGCAGCTTGAACCGGGATCCTAACTATGGCTACACCTTC.

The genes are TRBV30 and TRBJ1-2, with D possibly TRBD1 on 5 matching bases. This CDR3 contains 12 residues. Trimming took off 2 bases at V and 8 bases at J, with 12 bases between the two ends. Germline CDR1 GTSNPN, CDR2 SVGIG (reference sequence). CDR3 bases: TGTGCCTGGAGTCAGGGAGTTTGGGGCTACACCTTC. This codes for CAWSQGVWGYTF. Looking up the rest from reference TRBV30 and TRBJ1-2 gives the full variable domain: SQTIHQWPATLVQPVGSPLSLECTVEGTSNPNLYWYRQAAGRGLQLLFYSVGIGQISSEVPQNLSASRPQDRQFILSSKKLLLSDSGFYLCAWSQGVWGYTFGSGTRLTVV.

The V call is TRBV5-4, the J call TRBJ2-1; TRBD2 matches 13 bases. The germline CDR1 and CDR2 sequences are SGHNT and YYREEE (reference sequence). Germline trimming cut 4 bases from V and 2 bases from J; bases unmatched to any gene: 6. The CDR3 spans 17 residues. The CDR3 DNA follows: TGTGCCAGCAGCCCCACTAGCGGGAGGGCCGCCTACAATGAGCAGTTCTTC. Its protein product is CASSPTSGRAAYNEQFF.

CDR3: CASSVGTGDRETQYF. In nucleotides, the CDR3 is TGTGCCAGCAGCGTTGGGACAGGGGATCGAGAGACCCAGTACTTC. The J gene is TRBJ2-5, the V gene TRBV9; 10 bases agree with TRBD1. This CDR3 contains 15 residues. V shed 2 bases, J shed 4 bases, and the junction held 5 bases outside the gene matches. Germline V CDR1 and CDR2: SGDLS, YYNGEE.

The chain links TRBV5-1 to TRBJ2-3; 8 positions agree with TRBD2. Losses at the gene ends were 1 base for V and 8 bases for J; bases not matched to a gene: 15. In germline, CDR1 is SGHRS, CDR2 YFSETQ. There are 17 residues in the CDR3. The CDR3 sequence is CASSLIWAGGFSRTQYF. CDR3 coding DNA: TGCGCCAGCAGCTTGATTTGGGCGGGAGGCTTCTCCCGTACGCAGTATTTT.

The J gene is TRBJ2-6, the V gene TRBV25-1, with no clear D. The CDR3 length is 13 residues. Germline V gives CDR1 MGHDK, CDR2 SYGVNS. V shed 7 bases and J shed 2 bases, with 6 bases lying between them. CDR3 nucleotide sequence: TGTGCCAGCAATTCCCCTGGGGCCAACGTCCTGACTTTC. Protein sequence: CASNSPGANVLTF. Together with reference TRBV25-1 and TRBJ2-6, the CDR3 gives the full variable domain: EADIYQTPRYLVIGTGKKITLECSQTMGHDKMYWYQQDPGMELHLIHYSYGVNSTEKGDLSSESTVSRIRTEHFPLTLESARPSHTSQYLCASNSPGANVLTFGAGSRLTVL.

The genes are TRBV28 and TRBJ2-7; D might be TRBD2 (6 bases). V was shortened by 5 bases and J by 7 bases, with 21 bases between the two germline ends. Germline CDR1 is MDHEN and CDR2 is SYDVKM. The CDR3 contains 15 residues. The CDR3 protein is CASSPGDSLLGEQYF. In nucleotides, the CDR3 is TGTGCCAGCAGTCCTGGGGACTCTCTACTCGGAGAGCAGTACTTC. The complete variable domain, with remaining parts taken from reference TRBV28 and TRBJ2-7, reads DVKVTQSSRYLVKRTGEKVFLECVQDMDHENMFWYRQDPGLGLRLIYFSYDVKMKEKGDIPEGYSVSREKKERFSLILESASTNQTSMYLCASSPGDSLLGEQYFGPGTRLTVT.

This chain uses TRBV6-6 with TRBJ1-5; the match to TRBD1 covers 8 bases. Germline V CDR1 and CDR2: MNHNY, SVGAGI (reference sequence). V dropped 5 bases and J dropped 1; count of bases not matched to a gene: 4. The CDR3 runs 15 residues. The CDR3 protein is CASSPGGASNQPQHF. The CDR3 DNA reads TGTGCCAGCAGTCCAGGGGGCGCGAGCAATCAGCCCCAGCATTTT.

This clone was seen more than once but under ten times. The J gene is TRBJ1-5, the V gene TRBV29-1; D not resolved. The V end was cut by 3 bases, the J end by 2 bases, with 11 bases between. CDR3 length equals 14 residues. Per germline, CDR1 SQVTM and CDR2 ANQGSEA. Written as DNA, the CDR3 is TGCAGCGTTGAGGGTTCAGGTGGCAATCAGCCCCAGCATTTT. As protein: CSVEGSGGNQPQHF.

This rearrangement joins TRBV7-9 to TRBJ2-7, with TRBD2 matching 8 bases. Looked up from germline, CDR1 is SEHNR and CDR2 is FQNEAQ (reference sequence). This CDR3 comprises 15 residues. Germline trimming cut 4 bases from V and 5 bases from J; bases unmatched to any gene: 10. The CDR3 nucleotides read TGTGCCAGCAGCTCGAGGGGACTAGAAGGTAACGAGCAGTACTTC. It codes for CASSSRGLEGNEQYF.

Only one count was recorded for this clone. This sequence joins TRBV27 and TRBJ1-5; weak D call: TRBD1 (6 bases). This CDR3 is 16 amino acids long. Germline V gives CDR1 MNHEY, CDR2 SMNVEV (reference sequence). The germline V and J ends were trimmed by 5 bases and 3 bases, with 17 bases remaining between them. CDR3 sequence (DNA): TGTGCCAGCAGTACCGGGACACCCGGGTCCAATCAGCCCCAGCATTTT. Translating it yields CASSTGTPGSNQPQHF.